Following are 14 T cell receptor beta chains from one sample sequenced in a study of T cells after posttransplantation cyclophosphamide (dated by TCRdb to about 2016). Preparation of the library involved the immunoSEQ multiplex PCR assay. Imported from immuneACCESS, the table was reduced by TCRdb to in-frame sequences with V and J called. These copies leave out some clones; in studies compared against another copy, an unresolved V gene accounts for under half, and the cause of the remainder is not known. Here the sample has some 52,000 clones; about 86% occur a single time. About 2.6% of the sample rests with the top ten. The source material was PBMCs. The receptors derive from a man aged 30 to 45 with a blood cancer, CMV-positive, and with a related stem cell donor.

V usage is TRBV30 and J usage is TRBJ2-1; D uncertain. The V gene lost 2 bases and the J gene lost 2 bases, with 19 bases spanning the gap. Germline loops: CDR1 GTSNPN, CDR2 SVGIG (reference sequence). This CDR3 has 17 amino acids. CDR3 sequence: CAWSRASTVAPYNEQFF. The CDR3 DNA follows: TGTGCCTGGAGTCGAGCAAGCACCGTAGCTCCCTACAATGAGCAGTTCTTC.

V gene TRBV4-1 combines with J gene TRBJ2-7; 7 bases fit TRBD1. The V gene's germline CDR1 is MGHRA and CDR2 YSYEKL. This CDR3 has 15 residues. V trimming: 3 bases; J trimming: 3 bases; junction bases outside the gene matches: 8. The CDR3 DNA sequence: TGCGCCAGCAGCCACAGACAGGGTACCCTCTACGAGCAGTACTTC. Protein sequence: CASSHRQGTLYEQYF.

J is TRBJ2-2 and V is TRBV5-1, with 7 bases lining up with TRBD2. V lost 0 bases to trimming and J lost 5 bases; unmatched junction nucleotides: 10. Germline CDR1 is SGHRS and CDR2 is YFSETQ. This CDR3 comprises 17 residues. CDR3 loop: CASSLVAGLGRTGELFF. In DNA form, the CDR3 reads TGCGCCAGCAGCTTGGTAGCCGGACTAGGTAGAACCGGGGAGCTGTTTTTT.

The V and J genes are TRBV4-2 and TRBJ2-7; 12 nucleotides align to TRBD2. V dropped 4 bases and J dropped 6; count of bases not matched to a gene: 13. The CDR3 has 17 residues. Germline V CDR1 and CDR2: LGHNA, YNFKEQ. CDR3 residues: CASSLAVRLAGEGEQYF. CDR3 in DNA: TGTGCCAGCAGCCTTGCTGTCCGACTAGCGGGAGAGGGCGAGCAGTACTTC.

This sequence joins TRBV9 and TRBJ1-2; 10 nucleotides agree with TRBD1. V was clipped by 1 base and J by 8 bases; unmatched bases: 11. Germline V lookup: CDR1 SGDLS, CDR2 YYNGEE. There are 16 residues in the CDR3. CDR3 nucleotide sequence: TGTGCCAGCAGCGTATATGACGGGACAGGGGAATACGGCTACACCTTC. Amino acids: CASSVYDGTGEYGYTF.

This sequence joins TRBV7-6 and TRBJ2-2, with D hard to call. The CDR3 is 17 amino acids. Looked up from germline, CDR1 is SGHVS and CDR2 is FNYEAQ. The V end lost 5 bases, the J end lost 7 bases, and 23 bases lay between the germline ends. In nucleotides, the CDR3 is TGTGCCAGCAGCGCTCGTGCGTGGGCGAGTATCGTCGGGGAGCTGTTTTTT. Amino acids: CASSARAWASIVGELFF.

The rearrangement uses TRBV30 and TRBJ1-5; D is unresolved. CDR1 GTSNPN and CDR2 SVGIG come from the germline V gene (reference sequence). The CDR3 length is 13 residues. Trimming shortened V by 1 base and J by 6 bases, and 10 bases separated the two germline ends. The CDR3: CAWSGVPPQPQHF. CDR3 coding DNA: TGTGCCTGGAGTGGAGTCCCCCCTCAGCCCCAGCATTTT. Filled out from reference TRBV30 and TRBJ1-5, the complete variable domain reads SQTIHQWPATLVQPVGSPLSLECTVEGTSNPNLYWYRQAAGRGLQLLFYSVGIGQISSEVPQNLSASRPQDRQFILSSKKLLLSDSGFYLCAWSGVPPQPQHFGDGTRLSIL.

In this sample, this clone turned up once. The chain carries TRBV9 and TRBJ2-3, with D perhaps matching TRBD1 (5 bases). Trimming took 0 bases from V and 0 from J, leaving 20 bases between them. In germline, CDR1 is SGDLS, CDR2 YYNGEE. The CDR3 is 19 amino acids. The CDR3 here is CASSVGLGLVIPSTDTQYF. The CDR3 DNA sequence: TGTGCCAGCAGCGTAGGTTTGGGGCTTGTGATTCCTAGCACAGATACGCAGTATTTT. The full variable domain, with the rest looked up from reference TRBV9 and TRBJ2-3, is DSGVTQTPKHLITATGQRVTLRCSPRSGDLSVYWYQQSLDQGLQFLIQYYNGEERAKGNILERFSAQQFPDLHSELNLSSLELGDSALYFCASSVGLGLVIPSTDTQYFGPGTRLTVL.

Written as DNA, the CDR3 is TGTGCCTGGGATCGGGGGGCGGGCTCCTACGAGCAGTACTTC. It codes for CAWDRGAGSYEQYF. The genes are TRBV30 and TRBJ2-7, with a possible D match to TRBD2 (7 bases). V shed 5 bases and J shed 0 bases, with 14 bases lying between them. The germline V gene encodes CDR1 GTSNPN and CDR2 SVGIG (reference sequence). This CDR3 has 14 amino acids.

The chain joins TRBV6-1 to TRBJ2-7; D uncertain. This CDR3 region has 13 residues. V lost 6 bases to trimming and J lost 1 base, with 10 bases between them. Per the germline V gene, CDR1 is MNHNS and CDR2 is SASEGT. CDR3 sequence (DNA): TGTGCCAGCAGACGGCGGCCTTCCTACGAGCAGTACTTC. This codes for CASRRRPSYEQYF.

V is TRBV6-4 and J is TRBJ2-3; D is unclear. Germline-derived CDR1 and CDR2 are MRHNA and SNTAGT. CDR3 size: 13 residues. V dropped 6 bases and J dropped 1 base, with 8 bases sitting between them. CDR3 sequence (DNA): TGTGCCAGCAGCGACCTACGCACAGATACGCAGTATTTT. This encodes CASSDLRTDTQYF.

The chain is built from TRBV5-1 and TRBJ2-3; D unclear. The V end lost 5 bases, the J end lost 1 base, and 14 bases lay between the germline ends. Germline lookup yields CDR1 SGHRS and CDR2 YFSETQ. The CDR3 has 15 residues. The CDR3 DNA reads TGCGCCAGCAGTTTCGGGTCAGTGGGCACAGATACGCAGTATTTT. Translating it yields CASSFGSVGTDTQYF.

The chain employs TRBV7-9 and TRBJ2-6, with D perhaps matching TRBD2 (5 bases). CDR1 SEHNR and CDR2 FQNEAQ come from the germline V gene (reference sequence). There are 16 residues in the CDR3. Trimming took 2 bases from V and 0 from J, leaving 8 bases between them. The CDR3: CASSLSRGSGANVLTF. The DNA of the CDR3 is TGTGCCAGCAGCTTATCCCGGGGCTCTGGGGCCAACGTCCTGACTTTC.

The chain recombines TRBV30 with TRBJ1-1; D is unclear. CDR3 size: 12 residues. The germline gives CDR1 GTSNPN, CDR2 SVGIG (reference sequence). Trimming shortened V by 0 bases and J by 4 bases, and 6 bases separated the two germline ends. The DNA for the CDR3 is TGTGCCTGGAGTGTATACTCCACTGAAGCTTTCTTT. It encodes CAWSVYSTEAFF.